These 29 T cell receptor beta chains were sequenced from one sample in a study of shared clonotypes between healthy human individuals. The repertoire was sequenced with immunoSEQ multiplex PCR; TCRdb's copy has only in-frame clones and lacks some. The sample includes some 1,100,000 clones, approximately 80% of them seen just once. The material sequenced was memory CD4+ T cells from PBMCs. Noted subset: CD45RA-negative fraction. The receptors shown here come from a man aged 18 to 35 in good health. Some clones in this sample may be carry-over from other donors' samples.

The J gene is TRBJ2-7, the V gene TRBV6-1; D perhaps matches TRBD1 (6 bases). Trimming pared 6 bases from V and 2 bases from J, leaving 8 bases between. The CDR3 loop spans 12 amino acids. The germline V gene has CDR1 MNHNS and CDR2 SASEGT. CDR3 DNA: TGTGCCAGCAGCCAGGGGCCCTACGAGCAGTACTTC. Translation: CASSQGPYEQYF.

Written as DNA, the CDR3 is TGTGCCAGCAGCGGGGCAACCTACGAGCAGTACTTC. Translating gives CASSGATYEQYF. The chain joins TRBV2 to TRBJ2-7, with D perhaps being TRBD1 or TRBD2 (5 bases each). V lost 6 bases and J 2 bases, leaving 8 bases between the germline ends. CDR1 is SNHLY and CDR2 is FYNNEI in the germline V gene. The CDR3 is 12 amino acids.

This clone was found many times. The V gene is TRBV18, the J gene TRBJ1-5; 7 nucleotides line up with TRBD1. CDR3 length: 15 residues. Per the germline V gene, CDR1 is KGHSH and CDR2 is LQKENI. Trimming took 3 bases from V and 6 from J; bases not matched to a gene: 8. The CDR3 protein is CASSPYGDSLQPQHF. The DNA of the CDR3 is TGTGCCAGCTCACCCTATGGGGACAGCCTTCAGCCCCAGCATTTT.

This chain connects TRBV2 to TRBJ1-5; 8 positions agree with TRBD1. V trimming: 4 bases; J trimming: 5 bases; junction bases outside the gene matches: 4. The CDR3 is 14 residues long. CDR1 SNHLY and CDR2 FYNNEI come from the germline V gene. CDR3 residues: CASSGQGLYQPQHF. The CDR3 DNA is TGTGCCAGCAGTGGACAGGGGCTATATCAGCCCCAGCATTTT.

The chain has TRBV28 and TRBJ2-1; 7 nucleotides match TRBD2. The CDR3 spans 15 residues. With 7 bases clipped from V and 1 base from J, the junction kept 7 bases outside the gene matches. In germline, CDR1 is MDHEN, CDR2 SYDVKM. The DNA for the CDR3 is TGTGCCAGCAAAAAGACTAGCAGGTCCTACAATGAGCAGTTCTTC. Translated, it gives CASKKTSRSYNEQFF.

The V gene is TRBV28, the J gene TRBJ1-1; weak D call: TRBD1 (6 bases). Trimming left V 8 bases short and J 4 bases short, with 11 bases between. Germline CDR1 MDHEN, CDR2 SYDVKM. CDR3 length equals 12 residues. The CDR3 here is CASWGRGTEAFF. In DNA form, the CDR3 reads TGTGCCAGCTGGGGGCGCGGCACTGAAGCTTTCTTT. The complete variable domain, with remaining parts taken from reference TRBV28 and TRBJ1-1, reads DVKVTQSSRYLVKRTGEKVFLECVQDMDHENMFWYRQDPGLGLRLIYFSYDVKMKEKGDIPEGYSVSREKKERFSLILESASTNQTSMYLCASWGRGTEAFFGQGTRLTVV.

This clone came up a few times. This chain uses TRBV2 with TRBJ1-5; TRBD1 is a possible D gene (5 bases). Trimming removed 7 bases at V and 7 bases at J, with 14 bases between. This CDR3 has 13 amino acids. Germline V gives CDR1 SNHLY, CDR2 FYNNEI. The CDR3 nucleotides are TGTGCCAGCAACCTTGCGGGGGACCAGCCCCAGCATTTT. This sequence encodes CASNLAGDQPQHF.

This clone showed up just a few times. The chain couples TRBV27 to TRBJ2-2; possibly TRBD2 for D (5 bases). V lost 8 bases and J 6 bases, leaving 10 bases between the germline ends. Germline-derived CDR1 and CDR2 are MNHEY and SMNVEV (reference sequence). There are 12 residues in the CDR3. The CDR3 region is CASGLFPGELFF. Written as DNA, the CDR3 is TGTGCCAGCGGACTCTTCCCCGGGGAGCTGTTTTTT.

V usage is TRBV5-5 and J usage is TRBJ1-2; D remains unclear. The germline gives CDR1 SGHKS, CDR2 YYEKEE (reference sequence). The CDR3 has 14 amino acids. The V end lost 0 bases, the J end lost 3 bases, and 9 bases lay between the germline ends. The chain's CDR3 is CASSLERFDYGYTF. Written as DNA, the CDR3 is TGTGCCAGCAGCTTGGAGCGCTTCGACTATGGCTACACCTTC.

V is TRBV5-4 and J is TRBJ2-3, with 7 bases lining up with TRBD1. V gave up 4 bases and J gave up 4 bases; unmatched junction bases: 9. This CDR3 comprises 15 residues. Germline assignment: CDR1 SGHNT and CDR2 YYREEE (reference sequence). Here the CDR3 reads CASSLTGVGADTQYF. The CDR3 DNA follows: TGTGCCAGCAGCCTAACAGGGGTCGGAGCAGATACGCAGTATTTT.

This clone was counted a few times. The J gene is TRBJ1-1, the V gene TRBV11-3, with D maybe TRBD1 (5 bases). CDR1 is SGHNT and CDR2 is YENEEA in the germline V gene. The V end lost 5 bases, the J end lost 2 bases, and 9 bases lay between the germline ends. The CDR3 sequence is 13 residues long. The CDR3 coding sequence is TGTGCCAGCAGCGAGGGGATTAACACTGAAGCTTTCTTT. This codes for CASSEGINTEAFF.

The chain employs TRBV4-3 and TRBJ1-2; D unresolved. This CDR3 is built from 13 residues. Germline V lookup: CDR1 LGHNA, CDR2 YSLEER. Trimming removed 0 bases from V and 5 bases from J, with 7 bases in between. CDR3 sequence reads: CASSQDILYGYTF. The CDR3 nucleotides read TGCGCCAGCAGCCAAGATATCTTATATGGCTACACCTTC.

The gene calls are TRBV6-1 and TRBJ2-4, with D perhaps matching TRBD2 (6 bases). Per germline, CDR1 MNHNS and CDR2 SASEGT. Trimming left V 0 bases short and J 0 bases short, with 15 bases between. The CDR3 length is 18 residues. The CDR3 reads CASSEAGAGRRAKNIQYF. The CDR3 region has the DNA TGTGCCAGCAGTGAAGCTGGGGCAGGGAGGAGAGCCAAAAACATTCAGTACTTC.

The chain links TRBV27 to TRBJ2-5; tentatively, D is TRBD2 (5 bases). V lost 5 bases, J lost 0 bases, and 25 bases lay in between. This CDR3 comprises 19 residues. Germline assignment: CDR1 MNHEY and CDR2 SMNVEV (reference sequence). CDR3 coding DNA: TGTGCCAGCAGTCTAGAAACCAACGGGGAGACTCGCTACCAAGAGACCCAGTACTTC. Translation: CASSLETNGETRYQETQYF.

This chain connects TRBV7-9 to TRBJ2-5; 7 nucleotides align to TRBD1. Judging by the DNA end, TRBJ2-7 fits better; the J call may be wrong. The CDR3 has 14 residues. CDR1 is SEHNR, CDR2 FQNEAQ, per germline (reference sequence). This CDR3 reads CASSSRDSAYEQYF. DNA for the CDR3: TGTGCCAGCAGCTCCCGGGACAGCGCCTACGAGCAGTACTTC.

A few counts support this clone. The V and J genes are TRBV19 and TRBJ1-2; weak D call: TRBD1 (5 bases). Trimming stripped 4 bases from V and 7 bases from J, with 25 bases between. The germline CDR1 and CDR2 sequences are LNHDA and SQIVND (reference sequence). CDR3 length equals 17 residues. The CDR3 sequence: CASSTQRRTRDWGGYTF. CDR3 coding DNA: TGTGCCAGTAGTACACAACGGAGGACACGGGATTGGGGTGGCTACACCTTC.

This rearrangement joins TRBV9 to TRBJ2-3; D may be TRBD2 (6 bases). Trimming left V 4 bases short and J 0 bases short, with 18 bases between. The CDR3 contains 17 residues. CDR1 is SGDLS, CDR2 YYNGEE, per germline. The DNA for the CDR3 is TGTGCCAGCAGCCCCAGGAGGGCAGGCTCTAGCACAGATACGCAGTATTTT. Translation: CASSPRRAGSSTDTQYF.

The chain employs TRBV5-4 and TRBJ2-1; D gene ambiguous. Trimming took off 0 bases at V and 7 bases at J, with 8 bases between the two ends. The CDR3 contains 13 residues. Per the germline V gene, CDR1 is SGHNT and CDR2 is YYREEE (reference sequence). CDR3 in amino acids: CASSLAKSNEQFF. For the CDR3, the DNA is TGTGCCAGCAGCTTGGCCAAGAGTAATGAGCAGTTCTTC.

The J gene is TRBJ2-5, the V gene TRBV30; the match to TRBD1 covers 7 bases. The CDR3 totals 15 residues. The junction had 10 bases not matched to a gene; V was cut back by 0 bases and J by 6 bases. Germline CDR1 GTSNPN, CDR2 SVGIG (reference sequence). The CDR3 DNA reads as TGTGCCTGGAGTGTTACAGGGGCGAAGAGAAAGACCCAGTACTTC. It yields the protein CAWSVTGAKRKTQYF.

This clone was observed once. This CDR3 is also generated by other DNA sequences in the sample. CDR3 sequence reads: CAWSVGGTSDTQYF. The CDR3 nucleotides read TGTGCCTGGAGTGTAGGCGGGACTTCAGATACGCAGTATTTT. The chain carries TRBV30 and TRBJ2-3; D possibly corresponds to TRBD2 (6 bases). Trimming shortened V by 0 bases and J by 4 bases, and 11 bases separated the two germline ends. Germline CDR1 reads GTSNPN; CDR2 reads SVGIG (reference sequence). This CDR3 spans 14 amino acids.

This clone was counted only a few times. V and J are TRBV7-8 and TRBJ1-2; D perhaps matches TRBD1 (6 bases). Looked up from germline, CDR1 is SGHVS and CDR2 is FQNEAQ. The V end lost 5 bases, the J end lost 4 bases, and 20 bases lay between the germline ends. This CDR3 region has 16 residues. The CDR3 DNA sequence: TGTGCCAGCAGCGTGTCCCGGGACAACCTCTTCTATGGCTACACCTTC. Amino acids: CASSVSRDNLFYGYTF.

The DNA of the CDR3 is TGTGCCTGGAGTGTTTGGTCTCCCTGGCCCACTGAAGCTTTCTTT. This encodes CAWSVWSPWPTEAFF. The chain joins TRBV30 to TRBJ1-1; D call uncertain. The CDR3 has 15 residues. V was cut by 0 bases and J by 4 bases, with 15 bases left in between. Germline assignment: CDR1 GTSNPN and CDR2 SVGIG (reference sequence).

About this clone itself: The sample has other DNA sequences that encode this CDR3 too. The chain uses TRBV11-2 and TRBJ2-7, with D possibly matching TRBD2 (5 bases). The CDR3 loop spans 14 amino acids. Per germline, CDR1 SGHAT and CDR2 FQNNGV. V was pared by 2 bases and J by 0 bases, with 8 bases between. Here the CDR3 DNA reads TGTGCCAGCAGCTTACGGGAAGACTCCTACGAGCAGTACTTC. Its translation: CASSLREDSYEQYF.

The rearrangement links TRBV5-1 to TRBJ2-5; 10 bases map to TRBD1. J was trimmed by 3 bases and V by 2 bases; bases with no gene match: 4. This CDR3 has 15 amino acids. CDR1 is SGHRS and CDR2 is YFSETQ in the germline V gene. CDR3 protein: CASSFVGTGEETQYF. The CDR3 DNA sequence: TGCGCCAGCAGCTTCGTGGGGACAGGGGAAGAGACCCAGTACTTC. Together with reference TRBV5-1 and TRBJ2-5, the CDR3 gives the full variable domain: KAGVTQTPRYLIKTRGQQVTLSCSPISGHRSVSWYQQTPGQGLQFLFEYFSETQRNKGNFPGRFSGRQFSNSRSEMNVSTLELGDSALYLCASSFVGTGEETQYFGPGTRLLVL.

The gene calls are TRBV7-9 and TRBJ1-1; no clear D gene. With 5 bases removed from V and 4 bases from J, the gap between germline ends came to 8 bases. This CDR3 has 12 amino acids. Germline assignment: CDR1 SEHNR and CDR2 FQNEAQ (reference sequence). The CDR3 nucleotides read TGTGCCAGCAGCGTCCGGGGCACTGAAGCTTTCTTT. This gives the protein CASSVRGTEAFF.

This clone turned up a few times. The V and J genes are TRBV9 and TRBJ1-1, with D tentatively TRBD1 (5 bases). This CDR3 comprises 15 residues. CDR1 is SGDLS and CDR2 is YYNGEE in the germline V gene. The V end was cut by 4 bases, the J end by 5 bases, with 18 bases between. CDR3 nucleotides: TGTGCCAGCAGCCCGCTGATGGGGGGATTAACTGAAGCTTTCTTT. Its translation is CASSPLMGGLTEAFF.

The chain uses TRBV18 and TRBJ2-5; 9 nucleotides match TRBD1. Germline assignment: CDR1 KGHSH and CDR2 LQKENI. The CDR3 has 14 amino acids. V gave up 6 bases and J gave up 3 bases; unmatched junction bases: 5. This chain's CDR3 is CASSLQGAEETQYF. The CDR3, as DNA: TGTGCCAGCTCTCTACAGGGGGCGGAAGAGACCCAGTACTTC.

To note about this clone: A much bigger clone sits one base away, suggesting this may be a read error. This specimen includes other DNA sequences encoding the same CDR3. This chain connects TRBV16 to TRBJ1-2; no clear D gene. CDR3 length: 12 amino acids. CDR1 and CDR2 (germline): KGHSY, FQNENV. Trimming pared 1 base from V and 5 bases from J, leaving 5 bases between. CDR3 in amino acids: CASSQYEYGYTF. Written as DNA, the CDR3 is TGTGCCAGCAGCCAATACGAATATGGCTACACCTTC.

This clone has more than one count but fewer than ten. The rearrangement joins TRBV28 to TRBJ2-1, with 7 bases lining up with TRBD2. J lost 9 bases, V lost 6 bases, and 14 bases had no gene match. The CDR3 runs 15 residues. Germline V lookup: CDR1 MDHEN, CDR2 SYDVKM. DNA for the CDR3: TGTGCCAGCAGGCGTGGAGCTAGCGGCTCGGGTGAGCAGTTCTTC. It is translated as CASRRGASGSGEQFF.